This is a list of T cell receptor beta chains from one sample in a study of cytomegalovirus exposure and HLA in healthy donors. Sequenced by immunoSEQ multiplex PCR; TCRdb stores in-frame clones only, minus some. The table has roughly 180,000 clones, approximately 80% seen once. Sample: PBMCs. Every receptor here comes from a woman in her forties or fifties in good health and CMV-seropositive. Each CDR3 is given with its conserved first and last residue. A D gene is named only where the DNA matches it firmly.

d_gene: TRBD1
j_gene: TRBJ2-7
v_gene: TRBV18
CDR3nt: TGTGCCAGCTCACCACCGACAGGGGTTTTCTACGAGCAGTACTTC
CDR3aa: CASSPPTGVFYEQYF

d_gene: -
j_gene: TRBJ2-1
v_gene: TRBV18
CDR3nt: TGTGCCAGCTCACCGCGTAGAGCGGAGAGCTCCTACAATGAGCAGTTCTTC
CDR3aa: CASSPRRAESSYNEQFF

d_gene: -
j_gene: TRBJ2-4
v_gene: TRBV18
CDR3nt: TGCAGCACGAGGAGCACCGGAAACATTCAGTACTTC
CDR3aa: CSTRSTGNIQYF

d_gene: -
j_gene: TRBJ1-2
v_gene: TRBV30
CDR3nt: TGTGCCTGGAGGGGGCGATCCCGCTATGGCTACACCTTC
CDR3aa: CAWRGRSRYGYTF

d_gene: -
j_gene: TRBJ1-5
v_gene: TRBV2
CDR3nt: TGTGCCACCGCCCGGGACAATAGCAATCAGCCCCAGCATTTT
CDR3aa: CATARDNSNQPQHF

d_gene: TRBD1
j_gene: TRBJ2-3
v_gene: TRBV5-1
CDR3nt: TGCGCCAGCAGCCCGCATCGGGGACAGGGGAACGGCGGTACGCAGTATTTT
CDR3aa: CASSPHRGQGNGGTQYF

d_gene: -
j_gene: TRBJ1-1
v_gene: TRBV10-3
CDR3nt: TGTGCCATCAGTGGGCAGGGTGTAGCTTTCTTT
CDR3aa: CAISGQGVAFF

d_gene: TRBD2
j_gene: TRBJ2-1
v_gene: TRBV29-1
CDR3nt: TGCAGCGTTGAAGGGCTAGCGGGAGTCTGGGGAAGGGTATATTACAATGAGCAGTTCTTC
CDR3aa: CSVEGLAGVWGRVYYNEQFF

d_gene: -
j_gene: TRBJ1-3
v_gene: TRBV7-2
CDR3nt: TGTGCCAGCAGCTTAGATTTGGGGGGCTCTGGAAACACCATATATTTT
CDR3aa: CASSLDLGGSGNTIYF

d_gene: -
j_gene: TRBJ1-6
v_gene: TRBV9
CDR3nt: TGTGCCAGCAGCGTCTCACAGGACTACTATAATTCCCCCCTCCACTTT
CDR3aa: CASSVSQDYYNSPLHF

d_gene: -
j_gene: TRBJ2-3
v_gene: TRBV28
CDR3nt: TGTGCCAGCACCTACACAGATACGCAGTATTTT
CDR3aa: CASTYTDTQYF

d_gene: TRBD1
j_gene: TRBJ2-5
v_gene: TRBV10-3
CDR3nt: TGTGCCATCAGTGAGTCCAGTGGACAGGGGGCTTATGAGACCCAGTACTTC
CDR3aa: CAISESSGQGAYETQYF

d_gene: -
j_gene: TRBJ1-1
v_gene: TRBV6-5
CDR3nt: TGTGCCAGCAGTTACGGGGGGGACGCCACTGAAGCTTTCTTT
CDR3aa: CASSYGGDATEAFF

d_gene: TRBD2
j_gene: TRBJ2-7
v_gene: TRBV7-8
CDR3nt: TGTGCCAGCAGCCCCCGGACTAGCGGGACCTACGAGCAGTACTTC
CDR3aa: CASSPRTSGTYEQYF

d_gene: TRBD2
j_gene: TRBJ2-1
v_gene: TRBV27
CDR3nt: TGTGCCAGCAGTCCCGGACTAGCGGGAGTTAATGAGCAGTTCTTC
CDR3aa: CASSPGLAGVNEQFF

d_gene: -
j_gene: TRBJ1-6
v_gene: TRBV10-2
CDR3nt: TGCGCCAGCAGTGTTGAATTCGGGGGAGGTAATTCACCCCTCCACTTT
CDR3aa: CASSVEFGGGNSPLHF